Below, 29 T cell receptor beta chains from the same sample are listed, as sequenced in a study of human T cells and chemical hapten exposure. Time point noted: healthy volunteer bleed at 6 weeks. From whole blood left unfractionated, total RNA was extracted. TCRdb itself ran the RACE reads through MiXCR, one entry per CDR3 protein. The top ten hold around 6% of the sample, which has about 45,000 distinct CDR3 sequences, 3% to 4.5% seen once. The sequenced sample consisted of whole blood. All receptors derive from a human donor in good health. Some clones in this sample may be carry-over from other donors' samples.

This clonotype was observed many times. The CDR3 protein is CASSLPGGQFF. CDR3 nucleotides: TGTGCCAGCAGCTTGCCGGGAGGGCAGTTCTTC. The V call is TRBV7-9, the J call TRBJ2-1; 7 nucleotides agree with TRBD2. V was clipped by 3 bases and J by 12 bases; unmatched bases: 2. The CDR3 runs 11 residues. Germline V lookup: CDR1 SEHNR, CDR2 FQNEAQ (reference sequence).

This rearrangement joins TRBV25-1 to TRBJ1-5; the D is unclear. This CDR3 spans 12 amino acids. Trimming left V 4 bases short and J 2 bases short, with 3 bases between. CDR1 is MGHDK, CDR2 SYGVNS, per germline. The CDR3 here is CASSVGNQPQHF. The CDR3 DNA reads TGTGCCAGCAGTGTTGGCAATCAGCCCCAGCATTTT.

V and J are TRBV20-1 and TRBJ2-1; no clear D gene. The CDR3 loop spans 11 amino acids. Germline values: CDR1 DFQATT, CDR2 SNEGSKA (reference sequence). Trimming took off 4 bases at V and 12 bases at J, with 13 bases between the two ends. In DNA, the CDR3 is TGCAGTGCTACCATCATTTGGGGGCAGTTCTTC. It encodes CSATIIWGQFF.

The sample holds many counts of this clonotype. The V gene is TRBV6-7, the J gene TRBJ2-6; 7 positions agree with TRBD1. TRBV6-7 is an open reading frame, and its role is uncertain. The V and J ends lost 5 bases and 0 bases, in that order; junction bases with no gene match: 19. The CDR3 spans 21 residues. CDR3 coding DNA: TGTGCCAGCAGTGACGAAGACAGGGAGAACCCCCCACACTCTGGGGCCAACGTCCTGACTTTC. This codes for CASSDEDRENPPHSGANVLTF.

The sample holds a few counts of this clonotype. J is TRBJ2-3 and V is TRBV3-1, with D unresolved. Germline V gene sequence: CDR1 LGHDT, CDR2 YNNKEL (reference sequence). CDR3 length: 12 residues. The V end was cut by 0 bases, the J end by 3 bases, with 1 base between. CDR3 sequence (DNA): TGTGCCAGCAGCCAAGAAACAGATACGCAGTATTTT. Translation: CASSQETDTQYF.

This clonotype was recorded at least ten times. The rearrangement links TRBV10-1 to TRBJ2-3; D is undetermined. Germline CDR1 is WNHNN and CDR2 is SYGVQD (reference sequence). V was clipped by 3 bases and J by 1 base, with 11 bases between them. This CDR3 comprises 15 residues. In DNA, the CDR3 is TGCGCCAGCAGTGATGCGACGTCAGGCACAGATACGCAGTATTTT. This encodes CASSDATSGTDTQYF.

This clonotype was found many times. The chain links TRBV28 to TRBJ1-1, with D possibly matching TRBD1 (5 bases). The CDR3 spans 12 residues. V lost 6 bases and J lost 5, with 10 bases in between. Per the germline V gene, CDR1 is MDHEN and CDR2 is SYDVKM. The CDR3 reads CASRQVPTEAFF. In nucleotides, the CDR3 is TGTGCCAGCAGACAGGTTCCGACTGAAGCTTTCTTT.

This clonotype was recorded a few times. The V gene is TRBV28, the J gene TRBJ2-7, with D perhaps TRBD1 or TRBD2 (6 bases each). The V gene's germline CDR1 is MDHEN and CDR2 SYDVKM. CDR3 length equals 13 residues. With 6 bases removed from V and 6 bases from J, the gap between germline ends came to 15 bases. The CDR3 spells CASSPFEGGEQYF. CDR3 DNA: TGTGCCAGCAGCCCTTTCGAGGGGGGCGAGCAGTACTTC.

This clonotype has ten or more counts. V and J are TRBV5-1 and TRBJ2-7, with D maybe TRBD2 (5 bases). The CDR3 extends over 14 amino acids. V dropped 4 bases and J dropped 7 bases, with 18 bases sitting between them. CDR1 and CDR2 (germline): SGHRS, YFSETQ. The chain's CDR3 is CASSPNSAPGEQYF. Written as DNA, the CDR3 is TGCGCCAGCAGCCCGAACTCTGCGCCGGGGGAGCAGTACTTC.

This clonotype occurred many times. CDR3 loop: CAISDQVPYEQYF. DNA of the CDR3: TGTGCCATCAGTGACCAGGTCCCTTACGAGCAGTACTTC. This chain joins TRBV10-3 and TRBJ2-7; D gene unclear. V was clipped by 3 bases and J by 4 bases, with 10 bases between them. The CDR3 has 13 amino acids. CDR1 ENHRY and CDR2 SYGVKD come from the germline V gene.

This clonotype was recorded at least ten times. This sequence joins TRBV29-1 and TRBJ2-1, with D perhaps matching TRBD1 (6 bases). The CDR3 has 15 amino acids. The V gene lost 7 bases and the J gene lost 3 bases, with 19 bases spanning the gap. CDR1 is SQVTM and CDR2 is ANQGSEA in the germline V gene. CDR3 loop: CSAGHQTTFYNEQFF. CDR3 bases: TGCAGCGCGGGACACCAAACCACCTTCTACAATGAGCAGTTCTTC.

A note on this clonotype: At one end, the junction sequence differs from germline, possibly due to a read error. The rearrangement joins TRBV28 to TRBJ2-1; D call uncertain. Germline loops: CDR1 MDHEN, CDR2 SYDVKM. The CDR3 runs to 13 residues. The CDR3 loop reads CVSSPTWVGEQFF. The CDR3 DNA is TGTGTCAGCAGCCCCACATGGGTTGGTGAGCAGTTCTTC.

The rearrangement joins TRBV2 to TRBJ2-1; D gene unclear. The CDR3 length is 12 residues. Germline loops: CDR1 SNHLY, CDR2 FYNNEI. V was shortened by 3 bases and J by 10 bases, with 10 bases between the two germline ends. The CDR3 here is CASSDGLQEQFF. The CDR3 nucleotides read TGTGCCAGCAGTGATGGGCTGCAGGAGCAGTTCTTC.

A word on this clonotype: Given a much more abundant clone one base away, this may be a read error. The conserved phenylalanine or tryptophan normally closing the CDR3 is absent here, so this likely arose from a read error. V gene TRBV5-6 combines with J gene TRBJ2-5; a weak D match, TRBD2 (5 bases). Trimming left V 3 bases short and J 2 bases short, with 17 bases between. Per the germline V gene, CDR1 is SGHDT and CDR2 is YYEEEE. The CDR3 sequence is 16 residues long. DNA of the CDR3: TGTGCCAGCAGCTCAAGGGCGGCATGGACTCAAGAGACCCAGTACTAC. Its translation: CASSSRAAWTQETQYY.

There are many counts of this clonotype. The gene calls are TRBV27 and TRBJ2-6; no clear D gene. V was shortened by 1 base and J by 0 bases, with 13 bases between the two germline ends. In germline, CDR1 is MNHEY, CDR2 SMNVEV (reference sequence). The CDR3 loop spans 18 amino acids. In DNA, the CDR3 is TGTGCCAGCAGTTTATTAAGGCTATCCCCCTCTGGGGCCAACGTCCTGACTTTC. Protein: CASSLLRLSPSGANVLTF.

This clonotype was found many times. The CDR3 coding sequence is TGCGCCAGCAGCTCCCGGGGGGACTACGAGCAGTACTTC. It specifies CASSSRGDYEQYF. J is TRBJ2-7 and V is TRBV5-1, with 7 bases fitting TRBD2. CDR3 size: 13 residues. Looked up from germline, CDR1 is SGHRS and CDR2 is YFSETQ. V was pared by 3 bases and J by 3 bases, with 3 bases of the junction left unmatched.

In its sample, this clonotype was seen many times. The V call is TRBV28, the J call TRBJ2-1; 9 bases map to TRBD1. The CDR3 spans 15 residues. The J segment lost 0 bases and the V segment lost 9 bases, leaving 6 bases of the junction unmatched. Germline CDR1 is MDHEN and CDR2 is SYDVKM. CDR3 bases: TGTGCCAGTCACGGACAGGGGAGCTCCTACAATGAGCAGTTCTTC. It specifies CASHGQGSSYNEQFF.

There are many counts of this clonotype. The CDR3, as DNA: TGTGCCATCAGTGAGAGGGACACAGATACGCAGTATTTT. Protein sequence: CAISERDTDTQYF. The V and J genes are TRBV10-3 and TRBJ2-3, with D uncertain. The germline V gene encodes CDR1 ENHRY and CDR2 SYGVKD. V lost 2 bases and J lost 2, with 5 bases in between. CDR3 size: 13 residues.

The chain joins TRBV11-2 to TRBJ1-1; 7 nucleotides match TRBD1. The germline V gene has CDR1 SGHAT and CDR2 FQNNGV. CDR3 length equals 14 residues. Trimming took 2 bases from V and 8 from J; bases not matched to a gene: 8. Here the CDR3 reads CASSLKWDSFEAFF. CDR3 DNA sequence: TGTGCCAGCAGCTTAAAGTGGGACAGCTTCGAAGCTTTCTTT.

Details on this clonotype: A read error is possible here, since a much larger clone lies one base away. V usage is TRBV28 and J usage is TRBJ2-7, with D unclear. Trimming left V 5 bases short and J 3 bases short, with 5 bases between. The length of the CDR3 is 11 residues. Germline loops: CDR1 MDHEN, CDR2 SYDVKM. The CDR3 DNA is TGTGCCAGCAGTCCCCTCTACGAGCAGTACTTC. It encodes CASSPLYEQYF.

This clonotype has at least ten counts. The junction does not match germline at one end; this may be a read error. This chain uses TRBV7-3 with TRBJ1-5, with no clear D. Germline values: CDR1 SGHTA, CDR2 FQGTGA. The CDR3 is 13 residues long. The DNA of the CDR3 is TGTGCCAGCAGCGTAACAGAAAATCAGCCCCAGCATTTT. It specifies CASSVTENQPQHF.

This clonotype came up many times. The chain employs TRBV3-1 and TRBJ2-6, with 9 bases lining up with TRBD1. The ends lost 4 bases at V and 1 base at J; junction bases unmatched: 8. From germline, CDR1 is LGHDT and CDR2 YNNKEL (reference sequence). The CDR3 runs to 18 residues. The chain's CDR3 is CASSRGTGSASGANVLTF. The CDR3 coding sequence is TGTGCCAGCAGCCGAGGGACAGGGTCAGCGTCTGGGGCCAACGTCCTGACTTTC.

This clonotype was observed a few times. The rearrangement links TRBV6-5 to TRBJ1-1; TRBD1 is a possible D gene (6 bases). This CDR3 is 18 amino acids long. CDR1 is MNHEY and CDR2 is SVGAGI in the germline V gene. V was trimmed by 5 bases and J by 3 bases, leaving 25 bases between them. The CDR3 is CASSRQDGTGSSDTEAFF. The CDR3 DNA follows: TGTGCCAGCAGTCGACAGGACGGGACCGGGTCGAGTGACACTGAAGCTTTCTTT.

The sample holds many counts of this clonotype. The junction and the germline gene differ at one end; a read error may be behind it. The chain links TRBV5-1 to TRBJ2-5; D not resolved. Germline V gives CDR1 SGHRS, CDR2 YFSETQ. This CDR3 region has 11 residues. As DNA, the CDR3 is TGTGCCAGCAGTTTAGAAGAGACCCAGTACTTC. Protein: CASSLEETQYF.

This clonotype was observed at least ten times. This chain connects TRBV5-4 to TRBJ1-1; 7 nucleotides match TRBD1. Trimming cost V 4 bases and J 5 bases; bases outside gene matches: 8. The CDR3 is 14 residues long. Germline values: CDR1 SGHNT, CDR2 YYREEE (reference sequence). The CDR3 bases are TGTGCCAGCAGCCAGGGGGGAGGAGGAACTGAAGCTTTCTTT. Encoded protein: CASSQGGGGTEAFF.

At least ten counts were recorded for this clonotype. The chain carries TRBV5-1 and TRBJ1-5, with D possibly being TRBD1 (6 bases). This CDR3 spans 15 amino acids. Trimming stripped 1 base from V and 1 base from J, with 9 bases between. CDR1 is SGHRS, CDR2 YFSETQ, per germline. The CDR3 region is CASSLRGASNQPQHF. The CDR3 DNA reads as TGCGCCAGCAGCTTGAGGGGGGCGAGCAATCAGCCCCAGCATTTT.

This clonotype came up a few times. V gene TRBV28 combines with J gene TRBJ1-2; D is unclear. Trimming took off 3 bases at V and 8 bases at J, with 10 bases between the two ends. The germline V gene encodes CDR1 MDHEN and CDR2 SYDVKM. This CDR3 has 12 amino acids. The CDR3 DNA is TGTGCCAGCAGTTTTGGCAGGAAGGGCTACACCTTC. Its translation: CASSFGRKGYTF.

This clonotype was seen many times. The chain is built from TRBV28 and TRBJ2-5; 7 bases are shared with TRBD2. Per germline, CDR1 MDHEN and CDR2 SYDVKM. The CDR3 spans 15 residues. V lost 3 bases to trimming and J lost 2 bases; unmatched junction nucleotides: 6. The CDR3 nucleotides read TGTGCCAGCAGTTTCTCGAGTAGCGGGCAAGAGACCCAGTACTTC. It is translated as CASSFSSSGQETQYF.

This clonotype came up a few times. This chain links TRBV28 with TRBJ2-1; D is tentatively TRBD1 or TRBD2 (7 bases each). CDR3 length equals 16 residues. Looked up from germline, CDR1 is MDHEN and CDR2 is SYDVKM. Trimming removed 3 bases at V and 8 bases at J, with 20 bases between. The CDR3 protein is CASSFRQGLGGDEQFF. The CDR3 coding sequence is TGTGCCAGCAGTTTCAGACAGGGCCTGGGGGGGGATGAGCAGTTCTTC.